The count of the clone carrying this TCR beta chain is one. This entry belongs to a study of blood T cell repertoires in COVID-19. Whole-study context: Some COVID-19 samples were acute and others convalescent; all came from the United States, Italy and Spain. PBMCs, B-cell-depleted T cells, or T cells were the source of the cDNA or gDNA that made up the material.

Participants' reported clinical history set cohort assignment. Generated by immunoSEQ multiplex PCR, the TCRdb table keeps only in-frame clones and is missing some. The data contain 130,000 to 150,000 clones, roughly 88% of them singletons. Source material: PBMCs or T cells enriched from blood (not recorded which). The sequence came from a young woman with acute COVID-19.

DNA of the CDR3: TGTGCCAGCAGCTCCTGGGCGGAGACCCAGTACTTC. It codes for CASSSWAETQYF. This chain connects TRBV13 to TRBJ2-5, with unresolved D. Germline V gene sequence: CDR1 PRHDT, CDR2 FYEKMQ (reference sequence). CDR3 length equals 12 residues. V lost 4 bases and J lost 5, with 8 bases in between.